This record looks at one T cell receptor (beta chain) sequence and its context. Authors' analysis steps: Using reference gene primer amplification, nucleated cell counts were estimated. Generated by immunoSEQ multiplex PCR, the TCRdb table keeps only in-frame clones and is missing some. That table gives V, J and clone size, and the DNA gave D and trimming. The data contain more than 200,000 clones, approximately 86% of them singletons. Germline CDR1 reads LGHNA; CDR2 reads YSLEER. V was clipped by 0 bases and J by 4 bases; unmatched bases: 5. There are 16 residues in the CDR3. This sample was taken from a study of blood T cell repertoires in COVID-19. Study overall: Samples taken during acute and convalescent COVID-19 were collected in the United States, Italy and Spain. PBMCs, B-cell-depleted T cells, or T cells provided the cDNA or gDNA that made up the material.

The V gene is TRBV4-3, the J gene TRBJ2-2, with 7 bases lining up with TRBD2. The sequence was collected from a man aged 25 to 45 with active or convalescent COVID-19. Sequencing was carried out using peripheral blood. The CDR3 reads CASSQDLGGGTGELFF. The CDR3, as DNA: TGCGCCAGCAGCCAAGACTTGGGCGGGGGCACCGGGGAGCTGTTTTTT.